Below are 17 T cell receptor beta chains sequenced from a single sample in a study of blood T cell repertoires in COVID-19. Libraries were prepared by immunoSEQ multiplex PCR; TCRdb keeps only in-frame clonotypes and omits some of them. Seen here are fewer than 150,000 clones, 84% observed once, and the top ten hold roughly 4.3%. Sequencing was done on a sample of PBMCs or T cells enriched from blood (not recorded which). The receptors were sampled from a man in his fifties in a cohort exposed to, infected with or recovered from COVID-19 (not recorded which).

The chain couples TRBV2 to TRBJ2-6; 7 bases map to TRBD1. Germline CDR1 reads SNHLY; CDR2 reads FYNNEI. With V trimmed by 10 bases and J by 0 bases, 9 bases remained unmatched. This CDR3 has 16 amino acids. The CDR3 spells CAITTGLPSGANVLTF. CDR3 nucleotides: TGTGCCATCACGACAGGGCTTCCCTCTGGGGCCAACGTCCTGACTTTC.

The CDR3 bases are TGTGCCTGGGGGCTCGGACAGGGTACTAATCAGCCCCAGCATTTT. It translates to CAWGLGQGTNQPQHF. V is TRBV30 and J is TRBJ1-5; 8 bases map to TRBD1. V gave up 5 bases and J gave up 4 bases; unmatched junction bases: 10. The CDR3 length is 15 residues. CDR1 and CDR2 from the germline V gene are GTSNPN and SVGIG (reference sequence).

The chain couples TRBV14 to TRBJ2-1; 8 positions match TRBD2. With 5 bases clipped from V and 4 bases from J, the junction kept 7 bases outside the gene matches. The CDR3 has 15 residues. CDR1 is SGHDN, CDR2 FVKESK, per germline. The CDR3 loop reads CASSSAGAWYNEQFF. The CDR3 nucleotides are TGTGCCAGCAGCTCAGCGGGAGCGTGGTACAATGAGCAGTTCTTC.

The J gene is TRBJ1-1, the V gene TRBV19; 7 nucleotides match TRBD1. The CDR3 covers 13 residues. Germline V lookup: CDR1 LNHDA, CDR2 SQIVND (reference sequence). The J segment lost 5 bases and the V segment lost 2 bases, leaving 2 bases of the junction unmatched. The CDR3, as DNA: TGTGCCAGTAGTATATACAGGGGAACTGAAGCTTTCTTT. It translates to CASSIYRGTEAFF.

The V call is TRBV4-2, the J call TRBJ2-5, with D perhaps TRBD1 (5 bases). V was pared by 0 bases and J by 7 bases, with 12 bases between. This CDR3 region has 14 residues. In germline, CDR1 is LGHNA, CDR2 YNFKEQ. In nucleotides, the CDR3 is TGTGCCAGCAGCCAAGATCTTTTCACAGGGACCCAGTACTTC. Protein: CASSQDLFTGTQYF.

A few counts support this clone. The chain is built from TRBV7-2 and TRBJ2-4, with a weak D call TRBD1 (5 bases). CDR3 size: 13 residues. CDR1 and CDR2 (germline): SGHTA, FQGNSA. Trimming took 8 bases from V and 2 from J, leaving 10 bases between them. In DNA form, the CDR3 reads TGTGCCAGCGGTCAGGGTACCAAAAACATTCAGTACTTC. Translating gives CASGQGTKNIQYF.

This clone was detected only a few times. The chain uses TRBV21-1 and TRBJ1-4; the D segment call TRBD1 is taken from the table without a DNA check. TRBV21-1 is termed a pseudogene. The CDR3 length is 11 residues. DNA for the CDR3: TGTGCCAGATATAGAGGGGGAAAACTGTTTTTT. Its protein product is CARYRGGKLFF.

CDR3 protein: CASSIPTGTDIKNIQYF. The CDR3 DNA follows: TGTGCCAGTAGTATCCCCACCGGGACAGATATCAAAAACATTCAGTACTTC. The genes are TRBV19 and TRBJ2-4, with 7 bases matching TRBD1. Germline V CDR1 and CDR2: LNHDA, SQIVND (reference sequence). The V and J ends lost 3 bases and 3 bases, in that order; junction bases with no gene match: 11. The CDR3 extends over 17 amino acids. Looking up the rest from reference TRBV19 and TRBJ2-4 gives the full variable domain: DGGITQSPKYLFRKEGQNVTLSCEQNLNHDAMYWYRQDPGQGLRLIYYSQIVNDFQKGDIAEGYSVSREKKESFPLTVTSAQKNPTAFYLCASSIPTGTDIKNIQYFGAGTRLSVL.

The chain employs TRBV13 and TRBJ2-2; D is undetermined. This CDR3 is built from 16 residues. The V and J ends lost 7 bases and 1 base respectively, with 16 bases between them. Per the germline V gene, CDR1 is PRHDT and CDR2 is FYEKMQ (reference sequence). The CDR3: CASILAQALNTGELFF. CDR3 coding DNA: TGTGCCAGCATCTTGGCCCAGGCCTTGAACACCGGGGAGCTGTTTTTT.

The rearrangement links TRBV7-2 to TRBJ2-1; no definite D call. This CDR3 region has 15 residues. Germline loops: CDR1 SGHTA, CDR2 FQGNSA. The V and J ends lost 6 bases and 0 bases respectively, with 12 bases between them. For the CDR3, the DNA is TGTGCCAGCAGTAACTCCCGAAGCTCCTACAATGAGCAGTTCTTC. Translated, it gives CASSNSRSSYNEQFF.

The chain links TRBV27 to TRBJ2-1; 7 nucleotides match TRBD1. The length of the CDR3 is 15 residues. Germline trimming cut 6 bases from V and 3 bases from J; bases unmatched to any gene: 8. CDR1 and CDR2 (germline): MNHEY, SMNVEV (reference sequence). The CDR3 protein is CASSIGDSLYNEQFF. CDR3 sequence (DNA): TGTGCCAGCAGCATCGGGGACAGCCTCTACAATGAGCAGTTCTTC.

This clone was counted between two and nine times. The chain links TRBV11-2 to TRBJ2-1; 8 nucleotides match TRBD2. The CDR3 sequence is 16 residues long. With V trimmed by 5 bases and J by 4 bases, 10 bases remained unmatched. From germline, CDR1 is SGHAT and CDR2 FQNNGV. The CDR3 reads CASSPSRAGGYNEQFF. CDR3 in DNA: TGTGCCAGCAGCCCCTCGAGGGCGGGAGGTTACAATGAGCAGTTCTTC. Using reference TRBV11-2 and TRBJ2-1 for the parts outside the CDR3, the full variable domain is EAGVAQSPRYKIIEKRQSVAFWCNPISGHATLYWYQQILGQGPKLLIQFQNNGVVDDSQLPKDRFSAERLKGVDSTLKIQPAKLEDSAVYLCASSPSRAGGYNEQFFGPGTRLTVL.

The gene calls are TRBV5-1 and TRBJ1-2; no reliable D call. The V end was cut by 3 bases, the J end by 2 bases, with 11 bases between. Germline V gene lookup returns CDR1 SGHRS and CDR2 YFSETQ. The CDR3 has 14 amino acids. CDR3 sequence: CASSSGGQNYGYTF. The CDR3 DNA reads as TGCGCCAGCAGCTCCGGCGGGCAGAACTATGGCTACACCTTC.

The chain employs TRBV24-1 and TRBJ1-2; D perhaps matches TRBD1 (5 bases). The germline gives CDR1 KGHDR, CDR2 SFDVKD. The ends were cut back, 4 bases at V and 8 bases at J, with 16 bases in the middle. The CDR3 has 14 amino acids. The CDR3 spells CATSESGTQEGYTF. In nucleotides, the CDR3 is TGTGCCACCAGTGAATCCGGGACTCAAGAGGGCTACACCTTC.

CDR3 nucleotide sequence: TGTGCCAGCAGTTTCTCGGGGATGGTTACCACTGAAGCTTTCTTT. Translating it yields CASSFSGMVTTEAFF. The chain is built from TRBV27 and TRBJ1-1; D gene unclear. The V end was cut by 3 bases, the J end by 4 bases, with 15 bases between. Germline lookup yields CDR1 MNHEY and CDR2 SMNVEV (reference sequence). This CDR3 region has 15 residues.

This clone has just one count. At the DNA level, this CDR3 is encoded by other sequences in the same sample as well. This chain links TRBV7-9 with TRBJ2-1; a weak D match, TRBD2 (5 bases). Trimming took 0 bases from V and 0 from J, leaving 6 bases between them. CDR1 SEHNR and CDR2 FQNEAQ come from the germline V gene (reference sequence). The length of the CDR3 is 15 residues. CDR3 amino acids: CASSLAGSSYNEQFF. CDR3 DNA sequence: TGTGCCAGCAGCTTAGCGGGGAGCTCCTACAATGAGCAGTTCTTC. Full variable domain (outside the CDR3, taken from reference TRBV7-9 and TRBJ2-1): DTGVSQNPRHKITKRGQNVTFRCDPISEHNRLYWYRQTLGQGPEFLTYFQNEAQLEKSRLLSDRFSAERPKGSFSTLEIQRTEQGDSAMYLCASSLAGSSYNEQFFGPGTRLTVL.

This clone showed up just once. The V call is TRBV20-1, the J call TRBJ2-7; D may be TRBD2 (6 bases). V was clipped by 3 bases and J by 3 bases, with 9 bases between them. CDR1 and CDR2 from the germline V gene are DFQATT and SNEGSKA (reference sequence). CDR3 size: 12 residues. CDR3 amino acids: CSASGRYYEQYF. CDR3 sequence (DNA): TGCAGTGCTAGTGGGAGGTACTACGAGCAGTACTTC.